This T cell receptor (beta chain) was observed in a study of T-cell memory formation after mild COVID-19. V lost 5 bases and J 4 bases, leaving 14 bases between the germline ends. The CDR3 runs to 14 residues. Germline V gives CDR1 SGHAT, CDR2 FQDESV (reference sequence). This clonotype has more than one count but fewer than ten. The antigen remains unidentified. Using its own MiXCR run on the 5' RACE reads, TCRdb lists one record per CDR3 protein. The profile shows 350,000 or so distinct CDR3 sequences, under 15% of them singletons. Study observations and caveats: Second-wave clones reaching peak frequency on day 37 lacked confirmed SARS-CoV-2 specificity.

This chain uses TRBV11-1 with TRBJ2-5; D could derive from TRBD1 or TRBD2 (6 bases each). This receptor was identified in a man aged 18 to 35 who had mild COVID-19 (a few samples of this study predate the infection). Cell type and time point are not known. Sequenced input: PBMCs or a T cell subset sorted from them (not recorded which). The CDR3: CASSPLKGGETQYF. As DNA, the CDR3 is TGTGCCAGCAGCCCCCTTAAGGGGGGAGAGACCCAGTACTTC.